One sample yielded the 22 T cell receptor beta chains listed below, sequenced in a study of blood T cell repertoires in COVID-19. Assay: immunoSEQ multiplex PCR; the TCRdb copy retains only in-frame clones and omits some. The sample records a few hundred thousand clones, about 90% being singletons. Sequenced: peripheral blood. These TCRs come from a middle-aged man with active or convalescent COVID-19.

This clone was recorded only once. The chain uses TRBV2 and TRBJ1-3; no clear D. The CDR3 is made up of 12 amino acids. The V end lost 8 bases, the J end lost 4 bases, and 9 bases lay between the germline ends. The germline gives CDR1 SNHLY, CDR2 FYNNEI. For the CDR3, the DNA is TGTGCCAGCCGAGGGCTAGGAAACACCATATATTTT. It translates to CASRGLGNTIYF.

This clone has more than one count but fewer than ten. V usage is TRBV14 and J usage is TRBJ2-7, with 10 bases that match TRBD2. This CDR3 contains 15 residues. Germline lookup yields CDR1 SGHDN and CDR2 FVKESK. With 1 base clipped from V and 9 bases from J, the junction kept 9 bases outside the gene matches. CDR3 coding DNA: TGTGCCAGCAGCCAAGCGGGGCTAGCGGGGGCCCCGCAGTACTTC. Amino acid sequence: CASSQAGLAGAPQYF.

This clone was detected only a few times. The V gene is TRBV24-1, the J gene TRBJ2-2; D remains unclear. The ends were cut back, 4 bases at V and 4 bases at J, with 21 bases in the middle. This CDR3 has 18 residues. The V gene's germline CDR1 is KGHDR and CDR2 SFDVKD. The DNA of the CDR3 is TGTGCCACCAGTGACGCCGCGGATAACTCCAAACTCACCGGGGAGCTGTTTTTT. Its translation is CATSDAADNSKLTGELFF.

CDR3 protein: CASTFQRQGSPLHF. The CDR3 DNA reads as TGTGCCAGCACCTTTCAACGACAGGGTTCACCCCTCCACTTT. The chain is built from TRBV6-5 and TRBJ1-6; 7 positions agree with TRBD1. The CDR3 runs to 14 residues. The germline gives CDR1 MNHEY, CDR2 SVGAGI. V trimming: 7 bases; J trimming: 9 bases; junction bases outside the gene matches: 9.

This clone was counted a few times. J is TRBJ1-1 and V is TRBV10-3; tentative D call: TRBD1 (5 bases). This CDR3 is 13 amino acids long. Germline assignment: CDR1 ENHRY and CDR2 SYGVKD. V lost 4 bases to trimming and J lost 5 bases, with 11 bases between them. The CDR3 DNA is TGTGCCATCAGTGCGGTCCCAGGGACTGAAGCTTTCTTT. It encodes CAISAVPGTEAFF.

The chain combines TRBV15 with TRBJ2-7; the match to TRBD2 covers 15 bases. V lost 0 bases and J lost 2; bases outside the gene matches: 11. The CDR3 has 20 residues. Germline V gene lookup returns CDR1 LNHNV and CDR2 YYDKDF (reference sequence). The chain's CDR3 is CATSRDRRTSGRAITYEQYF. The CDR3 DNA is TGTGCCACCAGCAGAGATAGAAGGACTAGCGGGAGGGCCATTACCTACGAGCAGTACTTC.

The rearrangement uses TRBV5-1 and TRBJ2-2, with D tentatively TRBD1 or TRBD2 (6 bases each). Trimming pared 4 bases from V and 2 bases from J, leaving 24 bases between. The CDR3 totals 19 residues. The germline V gene has CDR1 SGHRS and CDR2 YFSETQ. CDR3 bases: TGCGCCAGCAGCCTGGGGGCGAGAACCGGGACTCGCAACACCGGGGAGCTGTTTTTT. The encoded protein is CASSLGARTGTRNTGELFF.

The chain employs TRBV3-1 (or the pseudogene TRBV3-2) and TRBJ1-1; no definite D call. V was cut by 7 bases and J by 0 bases, with 9 bases left in between. This CDR3 spans 13 amino acids. The germline CDR1 and CDR2 sequences are LGHDT and YNNKEL (reference sequence). CDR3 DNA sequence: TGTGCCAGCACGCTAGATGTGAACACTGAAGCTTTCTTT. It encodes CASTLDVNTEAFF.

This clone was detected a few times. The V and J genes are TRBV24-1 and TRBJ2-2; 9 bases fit TRBD1. With V trimmed by 9 bases and J by 7 bases, 17 bases remained unmatched. The CDR3 length is 17 residues. Germline-derived CDR1 and CDR2 are KGHDR and SFDVKD. The CDR3 region is CATQPTDGTGLLGELFF. The DNA of the CDR3 is TGTGCCACCCAGCCGACCGACGGGACAGGGCTTCTCGGGGAGCTGTTTTTT.

V is TRBV6-2 or TRBV6-3 and J is TRBJ1-1; 7 bases are a match to TRBD1. With 6 bases clipped from V and 1 base from J, the junction kept 14 bases outside the gene matches. The CDR3 has 17 amino acids. Per the germline V gene, CDR1 is MNHEY and CDR2 is SVGEGT. The CDR3: CASSSSRTGAPNTEAFF. The CDR3, as DNA: TGTGCCAGCAGCTCATCCAGAACAGGGGCCCCGAACACTGAAGCTTTCTTT.

The chain combines TRBV27 with TRBJ1-4, with TRBD1 identical over 7 bases. The CDR3 contains 15 residues. V gave up 6 bases and J gave up 2 bases; unmatched junction bases: 6. The germline V gene encodes CDR1 MNHEY and CDR2 SMNVEV (reference sequence). The CDR3 is CASSGQVLTNEKLFF. The CDR3 region has the DNA TGTGCCAGCAGCGGACAGGTTTTGACTAATGAAAAACTGTTTTTT.

The J gene is TRBJ2-2, the V gene TRBV30; 8 bases fit TRBD1. From germline, CDR1 is GTSNPN and CDR2 SVGIG (reference sequence). Trimming took 2 bases from V and 3 from J; bases not matched to a gene: 8. This CDR3 has 16 residues. The CDR3 loop is CAWSLMDRVDTGELFF. The CDR3 DNA reads as TGTGCCTGGAGTTTGATGGACAGGGTCGACACCGGGGAGCTGTTTTTT.

This sequence joins TRBV7-9 and TRBJ2-7; D may be TRBD2 (6 bases). Germline V gene lookup returns CDR1 SEHNR and CDR2 FQNEAQ (reference sequence). The ends were cut back, 5 bases at V and 7 bases at J, with 12 bases in the middle. This CDR3 comprises 12 residues. The chain's CDR3 is CASSPGVGEQYF. CDR3 DNA sequence: TGTGCCAGCAGCCCGGGAGTAGGAGAGCAGTACTTC.

This clone was recorded only once. The chain is built from TRBV5-4 and TRBJ2-1, with D unclear. This CDR3 region has 14 residues. Germline CDR1 reads SGHNT; CDR2 reads YYREEE (reference sequence). V was cut by 2 bases and J by 8 bases, with 14 bases left in between. CDR3 nucleotide sequence: TGTGCCAGCAGCTTTTTGTCCGGGTACGATGAGCAGTTCTTC. It encodes CASSFLSGYDEQFF. Variable domain in full (rest from reference TRBV5-4 and TRBJ2-1): ETGVTQSPTHLIKTRGQQVTLRCSSQSGHNTVSWYQQALGQGPQFIFQYYREEENGRGNFPPRFSGLQFPNYSSELNVNALELDDSALYLCASSFLSGYDEQFFGPGTRLTVL.

The chain joins TRBV28 to TRBJ2-7, with 13 bases that match TRBD2. The CDR3 length is 17 residues. With V trimmed by 5 bases and J by 4 bases, 11 bases remained unmatched. CDR1 is MDHEN and CDR2 is SYDVKM in the germline V gene. The CDR3 nucleotides are TGTGCCAGCAGTATCTCGGGACTAGCGGGGATAGGGTACGAGCAGTACTTC. This sequence encodes CASSISGLAGIGYEQYF.

This clone was found once. The chain combines TRBV5-1 with TRBJ2-1, with 8 positions matching TRBD1. With 6 bases clipped from V and 10 bases from J, the junction kept 12 bases outside the gene matches. The CDR3 consists of 14 residues. CDR1 and CDR2 from the germline V gene are SGHRS and YFSETQ. CDR3 DNA: TGCGCCAGCACGTCAGGACAGGGTTTTTGGGAGCAGTTCTTC. Translating gives CASTSGQGFWEQFF. The full variable domain, its missing parts supplied by reference TRBV5-1 and TRBJ2-1, is KAGVTQTPRYLIKTRGQQVTLSCSPISGHRSVSWYQQTPGQGLQFLFEYFSETQRNKGNFPGRFSGRQFSNSRSEMNVSTLELGDSALYLCASTSGQGFWEQFFGPGTRLTVL.

The rearrangement joins TRBV2 to TRBJ1-2, with D unclear. Germline CDR1 and CDR2: SNHLY and FYNNEI. The germline V and J ends were trimmed by 1 base and 4 bases, with 10 bases remaining between them. This CDR3 contains 14 residues. This chain's CDR3 is CASSEGGQSYGYTF. Written as DNA, the CDR3 is TGTGCCAGCAGTGAAGGCGGGCAGAGCTATGGCTACACCTTC.

The chain links TRBV29-1 to TRBJ1-5; D is undetermined. Germline CDR1 SQVTM, CDR2 ANQGSEA. Trimming cost V 5 bases and J 1 base, with 12 bases left between them. This CDR3 has 14 amino acids. The CDR3 protein is CSVSYPPSNQPQHF. The CDR3 DNA is TGCAGCGTTTCCTACCCCCCGAGCAATCAGCCCCAGCATTTT.

The chain carries TRBV7-9 and TRBJ2-5; D gene unclear. CDR1 and CDR2 from the germline V gene are SEHNR and FQNEAQ (reference sequence). Trimming removed 4 bases from V and 5 bases from J, with 11 bases in between. This CDR3 is 13 amino acids long. CDR3 nucleotide sequence: TGTGCCAGCAGCTCGGGTGGGTCTGAGACCCAGTACTTC. It is translated as CASSSGGSETQYF.

Regarding this clone: The germline gene is not matched at one end of the junction; a read error may be the cause. This chain connects TRBV6-1 to TRBJ1-1, with D perhaps matching TRBD1 (5 bases). Germline CDR1 and CDR2: MNHNS and SASEGT. The CDR3 covers 17 residues. The CDR3 DNA sequence: TGTGCCAGCAGGGAAGGGACCCGAGGACTGATGAACACTGAAGCTTTCTTT. Protein sequence: CASREGTRGLMNTEAFF.

This clone was observed once. The V gene is TRBV27, the J gene TRBJ1-1; no reliable D call. Deletions cut 5 bases from V and 6 bases from J, with 16 bases between. Germline lookup yields CDR1 MNHEY and CDR2 SMNVEV (reference sequence). This CDR3 has 14 residues. The CDR3, as DNA: TGTGCCAGCAGTCCCCAAGTGGCAGGCCCTGAAGCTTTCTTT. Translated, it gives CASSPQVAGPEAFF.

V gene TRBV24-1 combines with J gene TRBJ2-1; 10 positions match TRBD2. V shed 9 bases, J shed 0 bases, and the junction held 16 bases outside the gene matches. The CDR3 length is 19 residues. Per germline, CDR1 KGHDR and CDR2 SFDVKD. The CDR3 here is CATGGTASGGFNSYNEQFF. Written as DNA, the CDR3 is TGTGCCACCGGGGGGACCGCTAGCGGGGGATTCAACTCCTACAATGAGCAGTTCTTC.